The rows below give T cell receptor beta chains drawn from one sample of a study of CXCR3-negative and CXCR3-positive naive CD8 T cells. Reprocessing the 5' RACE reads, TCRdb reports a single entry for every CDR3 protein and omits DNA. The specimen's table records 23,000 or so distinct CDR3 sequences. The sequencing input was naive CXCR3- CD8+ T cells from blood. Every receptor here comes from a human donor in good health. Some clones in this sample may be carry-over from other donors' samples. Both conserved end residues are part of each CDR3. Only some rows state a clone size, as once, few, many or a class for expanded clones.

size: NA
J: TRBJ2-2
V: TRBV7-9
length: 11
CDR3: CASSLVGELFF

size: NA
J: TRBJ1-1
V: TRBV29-1
length: 12
CDR3: CSVLAANTEAFF

size: NA
J: TRBJ1-5
V: TRBV6-5
length: 16
CDR3: CASSTGTGGGYQPQHF

size: medium-sized
J: TRBJ1-2
V: TRBV20-1
length: 15
CDR3: CSARPTGGGPYGYTF

size: NA
J: TRBJ2-3
V: TRBV6-1
length: 13
CDR3: CASRGTDTDTQYF

size: NA
J: TRBJ2-7
V: TRBV20-1
length: 15
CDR3: CSASRGLAGPYEQYF

size: NA
J: TRBJ1-1
V: TRBV14
length: 17
CDR3: CASSQDLDIETRTEAFF

size: NA
J: TRBJ2-1
V: TRBV3-1
length: 18
CDR3: CASSQDGIGLAGEGEQFF

size: NA
J: TRBJ2-1
V: TRBV7-3
length: 11
CDR3: CASSGGTVEFF

size: NA
J: TRBJ2-1
V: TRBV5-1
length: 13
CDR3: CASSLEGGNEQFF

size: NA
J: TRBJ2-7
V: TRBV20-1
length: 13
CDR3: CSAMGTSSYEQYF

size: NA
J: TRBJ2-5
V: TRBV29-1
length: 14
CDR3: CSVDWQGQGETQYF

size: NA
J: TRBJ2-7
V: TRBV20-1
length: 17
CDR3: CSATGLAGGPVSYEQYF